This TCR beta chain was documented in a study of blood T cells in healthy people across ages (dated by TCRdb to the mid-2010s). In terms of the full investigation: In model experiments, template switching captured about one uniquely barcoded TCR beta cDNA molecule for every two T cells. To track age-related changes in TCR beta repertoire diversity, the study relied on deep sequencing normalized with unique cDNA molecular identifiers. To avoid experimental bias, donors of different ages were randomly spread across the sequencing lanes. The donors were split into four age groups: young (average 16 years), middle-aged (roughly 39), aged (more than 60) and long-lived (over 75). Two additional independent replicas of 1 million unique cDNA reads from the same blood draw were analyzed for two donors (one aged 18 to 30 and one aged 80 or older).

The roughly 39 donors, aged about 6 to 90 years, were systemically healthy Caucasian individuals from Russia. Each donor gave approximately 10 milliliters of peripheral blood, collected into EDTA-treated Vacutainer tubes. PBMCs were isolated by Ficoll-Paque density-gradient centrifugation, with at least 6 million obtained per sample. Trizol reagent was used to extract total RNA from the PBMCs, yielding at least 5 micrograms per sample. For every donor, an aliquot of PBMCs went through flow cytometry to measure the percentages of naive CD45RAhigh/CD27high T cells. Trimming takes 6 bases off V and 5 bases off J; junction bases not matched to a gene: 12. Based on the germline V gene (reference sequence), the CDR1 and CDR2 sequences are DFQATT and SNEGSKA. Inclusive of the bounding cysteine and phenylalanine, the CDR3 is 15 residues long. The only DNA kept is the CDR3, 45 bases in frame from the first base.

General findings and caveats noted by the study authors: There was a strong correlation between observed TCR beta diversity and the percentage of naive T cells measured by flow cytometry. Estimates of total diversity from one million sequenced T cells were regarded as lower bounds and underestimates. The CMV infection status of donors was not known, potentially confounding age-related changes in expanded clonotypes. Bulk unsorted PBMC profiling prevented conclusive comparison of naive and antigen-experienced compartments. Compared with the aged group, the long-lived group had more naive CD4+ T cells, fewer expanded clones and increased TCR diversity, a pattern suggesting age selection. As age increased, observed TCR beta diversity per million T cells dropped in a roughly linear way, and a significant reduction was already evident by age about 36.

As to this clonotype: Its antigen specificity is not known. Base qualities were left out, and no much larger clone turns up one base away.

Libraries were built with 5' RACE. Sequencing relied on an Illumina HiSeq 2500. The second PCR ran for about 7 to 11 cycles and used a J-beta primer mix along with a sample-barcoded 5' primer. Each TCR beta cDNA molecule received a unique molecular identifier from a template-switch 5' adaptor carrying 12 random nucleotides. Each sample yielded at least 2.5 million CDR3-containing paired-end reads. First-strand cDNA was synthesized from all RNA with the Mint cDNA synthesis kit, primed by a TRBC-specific oligonucleotide. Following uracil-DNA glycosylase treatment, a first 18-cycle PCR with universal primers M1SS and BC2_uni_R was performed on all cDNA. Per the authors' processing: For normalization, 1 million high-quality reads, each with a distinct molecular identifier, were randomly selected from each sample. Instead of being binned into consensus sequences, reads with shared molecular identifiers were discarded. CDR3 identification, clonotype clustering and error correction used MiTCR with a Q25 quality threshold and the strictest error-elimination algorithm. Lower-bound total TCR beta diversity was estimated with a nonparametric unseen species model using Euler transformation. TCRdb cleaned the public reads at Q25 with fastp, built clones with MiXCR and kept in-frame beta chains. All rows with the same CDR3 protein become a single entry with the most common DNA and genes. The V and J calls here are based on TCRdb, not the publication. The sample contains under 850,000 distinct CDR3 sequences, 35% to 40% of them found a single time. Together, the top ten hold 10% to 15% of the sample.

This receptor was identified in a man aged 18-30 years in good health. Material for sequencing was blood. This chain joins TRBV20-1 to TRBJ2-3; a stretch of 9 junction bases matches TRBD2. Here the CDR3 is given as CSALGGGGAVDTQYF. The DNA sequence is TGCAGTGCCCTGGGCGGCGGGGGGGCTGTAGATACGCAGTATTTT.